One sample yielded the 20 T cell receptor beta chains listed below, sequenced in a study of vaccination effects on CD4 cells after COVID-19. Assay: immunoSEQ multiplex PCR; the TCRdb copy retains only in-frame clones and omits some. The sample holds about 74,000 clones, approximately 77% seen once. Antigens of these TCRs are unknown. Cells that had been cultured for 10 days were the source of isolated CD4+ T cells. Sequenced here: CD4+ T cells from PBMCs cultured without peptide, sampled before COVID-19 vaccination. The receptors derive from a human donor who received a COVID-19 vaccine.

The genes are TRBV7-9 and TRBJ1-1; 7 positions agree with TRBD1. This CDR3 spans 12 amino acids. Germline assignment: CDR1 SEHNR and CDR2 FQNEAQ (reference sequence). The ends lost 4 bases at V and 11 bases at J; junction bases unmatched: 7. CDR3 amino acids: CASSSNGQVAFF. For the CDR3, the DNA is TGTGCCAGCAGCTCTAATGGACAGGTGGCTTTCTTT.

The chain carries TRBV20-1 and TRBJ1-2; D not resolved. The length of the CDR3 is 11 residues. Trimming took off 3 bases at V and 8 bases at J, with 10 bases between the two ends. Germline lookup yields CDR1 DFQATT and CDR2 SNEGSKA (reference sequence). In DNA, the CDR3 is TGCAGTGCTAGGGAAAGACGCGGCTACACCTTC. It yields the protein CSARERRGYTF.

V and J are TRBV27 and TRBJ1-4; 8 nucleotides agree with TRBD1. Germline V gene lookup returns CDR1 MNHEY and CDR2 SMNVEV (reference sequence). The V segment lost 5 bases and the J segment 7 bases; nucleotides outside the gene matches: 9. The CDR3 totals 15 residues. Here the CDR3 reads CASSAWTGYFEKLFF. The CDR3 DNA reads TGTGCCAGCAGTGCTTGGACAGGGTATTTTGAAAAACTGTTTTTT.

The chain combines TRBV4-2 with TRBJ1-6; tentatively, D is TRBD1 (6 bases). The CDR3 is 15 residues long. Trimming pared 4 bases from V and 5 bases from J, leaving 12 bases between. CDR1 is LGHNA and CDR2 is YNFKEQ in the germline V gene. The CDR3 loop is CASSPLSGDNSPLHF. In DNA, the CDR3 is TGTGCCAGCAGCCCCCTATCAGGGGATAATTCACCCCTCCACTTT.

The genes are TRBV18 and TRBJ2-3; D remains ambiguous. This CDR3 contains 13 residues. Germline values: CDR1 KGHSH, CDR2 LQKENI. V dropped 5 bases and J dropped 5 bases, with 11 bases sitting between them. The CDR3 is CASSTLDQDTQYF. The CDR3 nucleotides are TGTGCCAGCTCAACTCTAGATCAAGATACGCAGTATTTT.

The chain employs TRBV6-5 and TRBJ2-6; TRBD1 might be the D (5 bases). This CDR3 is 13 amino acids long. V was pared by 8 bases and J by 2 bases, with 7 bases between. CDR1 is MNHEY, CDR2 SVGAGI, per germline. CDR3 sequence: CASGHAGANVLTF. Here the CDR3 DNA reads TGTGCCAGCGGACATGCTGGGGCCAACGTCCTGACTTTC.

The gene calls are TRBV14 and TRBJ1-2; weak D call: TRBD1 (5 bases). Germline CDR1 and CDR2: SGHDN and FVKESK. The CDR3 runs 13 residues. V was cut by 4 bases and J by 7 bases, with 13 bases left in between. The CDR3 nucleotides read TGTGCCAGCAGCCCTGGGACCGTCAGTGGCTACACCTTC. Its protein is CASSPGTVSGYTF.

This chain links TRBV6-5 with TRBJ2-7; a weak D match, TRBD1 (5 bases). Trimming took off 6 bases at V and 0 bases at J, with 12 bases between the two ends. The CDR3 covers 14 residues. The germline CDR1 and CDR2 sequences are MNHEY and SVGAGI. In nucleotides, the CDR3 is TGTGCCAGCAGCTGGGGCCAGGGCTCCTACGAGCAGTACGTC. It specifies CASSWGQGSYEQYV.

V is TRBV19 and J is TRBJ1-4; no definite D call. Germline V gene data show CDR1 as LNHDA and CDR2 as SQIVND (reference sequence). CDR3 length: 13 residues. Trimming removed 5 bases at V and 2 bases at J, with 6 bases between. Here the CDR3 reads CASSSSTNEKLFF. The CDR3 DNA reads as TGTGCCAGTAGTTCGTCCACTAATGAAAAACTGTTTTTT.

V usage is TRBV24-1 and J usage is TRBJ2-1, with TRBD2 matching 16 bases. V lost 4 bases and J lost 0; bases outside the gene matches: 5. CDR3 length: 19 amino acids. The germline CDR1 and CDR2 sequences are KGHDR and SFDVKD. CDR3 in DNA: TGTGCCACCAGTGAACCCGGGACTAGCGGGGGGGCCTCCTACAATGAGCAGTTCTTC. This codes for CATSEPGTSGGASYNEQFF.

The chain couples TRBV18 to TRBJ2-1; possibly TRBD1 for D (7 bases). CDR1 and CDR2 from the germline V gene are KGHSH and LQKENI. The germline V and J ends were trimmed by 6 bases and 4 bases, with 19 bases remaining between them. The CDR3 loop spans 16 amino acids. The CDR3 DNA follows: TGTGCCAGCTCTGACCCAGGGGGGACGGCTTACAATGAGCAGTTCTTC. Translated, it gives CASSDPGGTAYNEQFF.

The chain couples TRBV30 to TRBJ2-3; D remains ambiguous. Germline V lookup: CDR1 GTSNPN, CDR2 SVGIG (reference sequence). Trimming removed 4 bases at V and 0 bases at J, with 11 bases between. There are 14 residues in the CDR3. The CDR3, as DNA: TGTGCCTGGACGTGGCGAGTGAGCACAGATACGCAGTATTTT. Protein sequence: CAWTWRVSTDTQYF. Combining the CDR3 with reference TRBV30 and TRBJ2-3 gives the whole variable domain SQTIHQWPATLVQPVGSPLSLECTVEGTSNPNLYWYRQAAGRGLQLLFYSVGIGQISSEVPQNLSASRPQDRQFILSSKKLLLSDSGFYLCAWTWRVSTDTQYFGPGTRLTVL.

The chain joins TRBV2 to TRBJ1-6; tentatively, D is TRBD1 (6 bases). The CDR3 sequence is 14 residues long. Germline assignment: CDR1 SNHLY and CDR2 FYNNEI. Between the trimmed V and J ends, which lost 1 base and 9 bases, there was a span of 10 bases. CDR3 residues: CASSEGRGGSPLHF. CDR3 nucleotide sequence: TGTGCCAGCAGTGAAGGTAGGGGGGGTTCACCCCTCCACTTT.

The gene calls are TRBV10-3 and TRBJ1-3; a possible D gene is TRBD1 (5 bases). The germline gives CDR1 ENHRY, CDR2 SYGVKD. The CDR3 covers 15 residues. The V end lost 0 bases, the J end lost 0 bases, and 6 bases lay between the germline ends. The CDR3 coding sequence is TGTGCCATCAGTGAGTCCACAGGCTCTGGAAACACCATATATTTT. This encodes CAISESTGSGNTIYF.

V gene TRBV30 combines with J gene TRBJ2-2; 10 bases line up with TRBD2. V dropped 3 bases and J dropped 0; count of bases not matched to a gene: 10. The CDR3 contains 18 residues. Germline CDR1 GTSNPN, CDR2 SVGIG (reference sequence). The CDR3 loop reads CAWSKYLAGEANTGELFF. CDR3 nucleotide sequence: TGTGCCTGGAGCAAGTACCTAGCGGGGGAGGCGAACACCGGGGAGCTGTTTTTT. Filled out from reference TRBV30 and TRBJ2-2, the complete variable domain reads SQTIHQWPATLVQPVGSPLSLECTVEGTSNPNLYWYRQAAGRGLQLLFYSVGIGQISSEVPQNLSASRPQDRQFILSSKKLLLSDSGFYLCAWSKYLAGEANTGELFFGEGSRLTVL.

J is TRBJ1-2 and V is TRBV6-4; D is perhaps TRBD1 (6 bases). V lost 2 bases, J lost 7 bases, and 11 bases lay in between. Germline CDR1 reads MRHNA; CDR2 reads SNTAGT. This CDR3 has 13 amino acids. CDR3 in amino acids: CASSDLGAGGYTF. The CDR3 region has the DNA TGTGCCAGCAGTGACCTGGGGGCGGGTGGCTACACCTTC.

This clone showed up just a few times. This rearrangement joins TRBV4-1 to TRBJ1-3, with 7 bases fitting TRBD1. With 3 bases clipped from V and 2 bases from J, the junction kept 10 bases outside the gene matches. Looked up from germline, CDR1 is MGHRA and CDR2 is YSYEKL. The CDR3 has 17 residues. The CDR3 nucleotides are TGCGCCAGCAGCCAGAGGTCCTCGACAGGGACTGGAAACACCATATATTTT. This codes for CASSQRSSTGTGNTIYF.

This clone appeared a few times. CDR3 in amino acids: CASSLTPENEQFF. The DNA of the CDR3 is TGCGCCAGCAGCTTGACCCCAGAGAATGAGCAGTTCTTC. The V call is TRBV5-1, the J call TRBJ2-1; D gene unclear. There are 13 residues in the CDR3. Germline loops: CDR1 SGHRS, CDR2 YFSETQ. Trimming took 1 base from V and 7 from J, leaving 9 bases between them.

The V call is TRBV28, the J call TRBJ2-7; 8 bases fit TRBD1. Trimming at V came to 2 bases and at J to 1 base, leaving 1 base not matched to a gene. The CDR3 totals 14 residues. Per germline, CDR1 MDHEN and CDR2 SYDVKM. CDR3 amino acids: CASSLGDRSYEQYV. In DNA form, the CDR3 reads TGTGCCAGCAGTTTAGGGGACAGGTCCTACGAGCAGTACGTC.

This clone was detected only a few times. The gene calls are TRBV7-2 and TRBJ2-5, with D perhaps assigned TRBD1 or TRBD2 (5 bases each). The V and J ends lost 4 bases and 1 base respectively, with 13 bases between them. Germline CDR1 is SGHTA and CDR2 is FQGNSA. CDR3 length equals 15 residues. The CDR3 region is CASSSTGRIQETQYF. Here the CDR3 DNA reads TGTGCCAGCAGCTCAACGGGACGGATCCAAGAGACCCAGTACTTC.